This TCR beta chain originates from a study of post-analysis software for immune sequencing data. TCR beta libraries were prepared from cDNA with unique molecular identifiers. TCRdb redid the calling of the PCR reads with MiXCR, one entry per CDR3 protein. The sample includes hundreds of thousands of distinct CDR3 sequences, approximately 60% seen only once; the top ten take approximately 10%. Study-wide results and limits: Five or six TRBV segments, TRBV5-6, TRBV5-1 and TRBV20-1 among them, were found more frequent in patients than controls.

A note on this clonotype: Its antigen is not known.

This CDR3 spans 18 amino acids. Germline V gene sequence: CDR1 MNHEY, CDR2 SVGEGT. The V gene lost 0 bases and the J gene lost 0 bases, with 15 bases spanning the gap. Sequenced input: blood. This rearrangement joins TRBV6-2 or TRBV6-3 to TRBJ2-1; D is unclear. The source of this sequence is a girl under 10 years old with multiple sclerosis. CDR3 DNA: TGTGCCAGCAGTTACTCGAAGAACCTCCAGAGCTCCTACAATGAGCAGTTCTTC. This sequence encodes CASSYSKNLQSSYNEQFF.